These 30 T cell receptor beta chains share one sample of origin, sequenced in a study of shared clonotypes between healthy human individuals. Profiled with immunoSEQ multiplex PCR; TCRdb holds only in-frame clones, not every one. The table records about 110,000 clones, under 70% of them present only once. The sequenced sample consisted of memory CD8+ T cells sorted from blood. Subset indicated: CD45RO+ cells pooled with CCR7-negative TemRA cells. All receptors come from a woman aged 25 to 39 in good health.

In its sample, this clone was seen a few times. The CDR3 sequence is CASTDRGQETQYF. Here the CDR3 DNA reads TGCGCCAGCACGGACAGGGGACAAGAGACCCAGTACTTC. V and J are TRBV10-2 and TRBJ2-5; the match to TRBD1 covers 9 bases. CDR1 and CDR2 from the germline V gene are WSHSY and SAAADI. CDR3 length: 13 amino acids. The V segment lost 7 bases and the J segment 2 bases; nucleotides outside the gene matches: 2.

On this clone itself: The sample has other DNA sequences that encode this CDR3 too. This chain links TRBV6-5 with TRBJ1-1; D remains ambiguous. CDR1 is MNHEY and CDR2 is SVGAGI in the germline V gene. This CDR3 spans 14 amino acids. V was cut by 0 bases and J by 2 bases, with 7 bases left in between. The CDR3 sequence: CASSYSNVNTEAFF. CDR3 in DNA: TGTGCCAGCAGTTACTCGAACGTAAACACTGAAGCTTTCTTT.

This rearrangement joins TRBV2 to TRBJ2-7, with D possibly matching TRBD1 (7 bases). V was clipped by 6 bases and J by 4 bases, with 22 bases between them. Germline V gene data show CDR1 as SNHLY and CDR2 as FYNNEI. This CDR3 region has 16 residues. The CDR3 spells CASSLVRAGGLYEQYF. The CDR3 region has the DNA TGTGCCAGCAGCCTAGTGAGGGCAGGGGGGCTGTACGAGCAGTACTTC.

The sample holds one count of this clone. This chain uses TRBV6-1 with TRBJ2-7; possibly TRBD2 for D (7 bases). Trimming pared 2 bases from V and 5 bases from J, leaving 16 bases between. There are 15 residues in the CDR3. Germline-derived CDR1 and CDR2 are MNHNS and SASEGT. CDR3 sequence reads: CASSERGRGSHEQYF. DNA of the CDR3: TGTGCCAGCAGTGAACGAGGGAGGGGGTCACACGAGCAGTACTTC.

V and J are TRBV13 and TRBJ2-7; TRBD2 agrees at 8 bases. CDR1 PRHDT and CDR2 FYEKMQ come from the germline V gene (reference sequence). This CDR3 has 14 amino acids. Here the CDR3 DNA reads TGTGCCAGCAGCTCCCGCTGGGGGGGCGGGAGGATGATTGTC. This encodes CASSSRWGGGRMIV.

On this clone: The same CDR3 is also encoded by other DNA sequences in this sample. The gene calls are TRBV5-1 and TRBJ1-1, with 10 bases matching TRBD1. The CDR3 covers 15 residues. V was pared by 3 bases and J by 2 bases, with 4 bases of the junction left unmatched. Germline CDR1 is SGHRS and CDR2 is YFSETQ. Here the CDR3 DNA reads TGCGCCAGCAGCTGGGGGACAGGGGAAAACACTGAAGCTTTCTTT. As protein: CASSWGTGENTEAFF.

The chain employs TRBV6-1 and TRBJ1-5; no firm D call. Germline V gene lookup returns CDR1 MNHNS and CDR2 SASEGT. The V end was cut by 6 bases, the J end by 1 base, with 13 bases between. This CDR3 has 15 residues. The CDR3: CASRSTPLSNQPQHF. CDR3 nucleotides: TGTGCCAGCAGATCGACACCCCTGAGCAATCAGCCCCAGCATTTT.

This rearrangement joins TRBV13 to TRBJ2-5; TRBD1 matches at 7 bases. The end of the DNA fits TRBJ2-7 better, so the J call may be wrong. Germline CDR1 reads PRHDT; CDR2 reads FYEKMQ (reference sequence). CDR3 length: 14 amino acids. CDR3 in amino acids: CASSLTGKSYEQYF. DNA for the CDR3: TGTGCCAGCAGCTTGACAGGGAAGTCCTACGAGCAGTACTTC.

The chain joins TRBV13 to TRBJ2-7; D might be TRBD2 (6 bases). From germline, CDR1 is PRHDT and CDR2 FYEKMQ (reference sequence). The CDR3 has 15 amino acids. V was shortened by 2 bases and J by 3 bases, with 14 bases between the two germline ends. The CDR3: CASSLSGVGFYEQYF. The CDR3, as DNA: TGTGCCAGCAGCTTATCGGGGGTTGGGTTCTACGAGCAGTACTTC.

This clone was counted a few times. The chain uses TRBV6-1 and TRBJ2-1, with 9 bases that match TRBD2. Germline trimming cut 6 bases from V and 6 bases from J; bases unmatched to any gene: 9. The CDR3 extends over 15 amino acids. Per the germline V gene, CDR1 is MNHNS and CDR2 is SASEGT. CDR3 DNA sequence: TGTGCCAGCAGGAGACTAGCGGAGCCTTCCAATGAGCAGTTCTTC. It codes for CASRRLAEPSNEQFF.

V and J are TRBV15 and TRBJ1-2; D remains ambiguous. Germline-derived CDR1 and CDR2 are LNHNV and YYDKDF (reference sequence). V lost 1 base to trimming and J lost 1 base, with 10 bases between them. This CDR3 is built from 15 residues. The CDR3 region has the DNA TGTGCCACCAGCAGAGCGCGTGGGGTTAACTATGGCTACACCTTC. Its protein is CATSRARGVNYGYTF.

CDR3 nucleotide sequence: TGTGCCAGCGGGATGTTGAACACTGAAGCTTTCTTT. Amino acids: CASGMLNTEAFF. The chain links TRBV7-9 to TRBJ1-1; no definite D call. Looked up from germline, CDR1 is SEHNR and CDR2 is FQNEAQ (reference sequence). Trimming removed 8 bases from V and 0 bases from J, with 7 bases in between. This CDR3 has 12 residues.

The gene calls are TRBV28 and TRBJ2-7; D is unresolved. The V end lost 7 bases, the J end lost 2 bases, and 6 bases lay between the germline ends. There are 11 residues in the CDR3. Looked up from germline, CDR1 is MDHEN and CDR2 is SYDVKM. CDR3 bases: TGTGCCAGCACCGGACCCTACGAGCAGTACTTC. As protein: CASTGPYEQYF.

This rearrangement joins TRBV6-1 to TRBJ2-7; TRBD2 matches 8 bases. This CDR3 region has 12 residues. CDR1 and CDR2 (germline): MNHNS, SASEGT. With V trimmed by 6 bases and J by 4 bases, 2 bases remained unmatched. The CDR3 DNA is TGTGCCAGCAGAACTAGCGGTTACGAGCAGTACTTC. This gives the protein CASRTSGYEQYF.

The gene calls are TRBV15 and TRBJ2-5; D gene unclear. The J call is uncertain, as TRBJ2-7 better fits the DNA end. There are 11 residues in the CDR3. Germline V gene sequence: CDR1 LNHNV, CDR2 YYDKDF (reference sequence). CDR3 nucleotide sequence: TGTGCCACCACGGACGGCTACGAGCAGTACTTC. Its translation: CATTDGYEQYF.

The chain combines TRBV19 with TRBJ2-7; D might be TRBD2 (6 bases). The V end lost 1 base, the J end lost 6 bases, and 10 bases lay between the germline ends. The CDR3 has 13 amino acids. Per germline, CDR1 LNHDA and CDR2 SQIVND (reference sequence). CDR3 bases: TGTGCCAGTAGTATAGGACTAGGAAGCGAGCAGTACTTC. It encodes CASSIGLGSEQYF.

This chain uses TRBV19 with TRBJ1-3; no clear D. This CDR3 spans 14 amino acids. Germline V lookup: CDR1 LNHDA, CDR2 SQIVND (reference sequence). Trimming left V 6 bases short and J 4 bases short, with 13 bases between. CDR3 region: CASRSRSTGNTIYF. The CDR3 DNA sequence: TGTGCCAGTAGGTCCCGGAGTACGGGAAACACCATATATTTT. Full variable domain (rest looked up from reference TRBV19 and TRBJ1-3): DGGITQSPKYLFRKEGQNVTLSCEQNLNHDAMYWYRQDPGQGLRLIYYSQIVNDFQKGDIAEGYSVSREKKESFPLTVTSAQKNPTAFYLCASRSRSTGNTIYFGEGSWLTVV.

V and J are TRBV7-2 and TRBJ2-1; 8 bases map to TRBD2. The germline CDR1 and CDR2 sequences are SGHTA and FQGNSA. This CDR3 comprises 15 residues. Germline trimming cut 5 bases from V and 4 bases from J; bases unmatched to any gene: 7. This CDR3 reads CASSAGTRLYNEQFF. The CDR3 DNA reads TGTGCCAGCAGCGCCGGGACTAGGTTATACAATGAGCAGTTCTTC.

This chain joins TRBV11-2 and TRBJ2-3, with D possibly being TRBD1 (5 bases). The CDR3 runs 12 residues. The V gene lost 7 bases and the J gene lost 6 bases, with 11 bases spanning the gap. Per germline, CDR1 SGHAT and CDR2 FQNNGV. The CDR3 loop is CASTEAGDTQYF. CDR3 coding DNA: TGTGCCAGCACCGAAGCAGGGGATACGCAGTATTTT. Based on the CDR3 plus reference TRBV11-2 and TRBJ2-3, the full variable domain is EAGVAQSPRYKIIEKRQSVAFWCNPISGHATLYWYQQILGQGPKLLIQFQNNGVVDDSQLPKDRFSAERLKGVDSTLKIQPAKLEDSAVYLCASTEAGDTQYFGPGTRLTVL.

The chain recombines TRBV7-6 with TRBJ2-7; 8 bases align to TRBD2. Germline V gives CDR1 SGHVS, CDR2 FNYEAQ. This CDR3 comprises 15 residues. Unmatched junction bases numbered 11, after V lost 5 bases and J lost 5 bases. CDR3 loop: CASSLLLAETDEQYF. CDR3 coding DNA: TGTGCCAGCAGCCTGTTACTAGCGGAAACCGACGAGCAGTACTTC. Drawing the rest from reference TRBV7-6 and TRBJ2-7, the complete variable domain is GAGVSQSPRYKVTKRGQDVALRCDPISGHVSLYWYRQALGQGPEFLTYFNYEAQQDKSGLPNDRFSAERPEGSISTLTIQRTEQRDSAMYRCASSLLLAETDEQYFGPGTRLTVT.

CDR3 DNA sequence: TGTGCCAGCAGCGGGGGAACTATGCGCTACACCTTC. Residues: CASSGGTMRYTF. The chain carries TRBV14 and TRBJ1-2, with a possible D match to TRBD1 (5 bases). V lost 5 bases and J 9 bases, leaving 13 bases between the germline ends. The CDR3 has 12 amino acids. The germline CDR1 and CDR2 sequences are SGHDN and FVKESK.

The chain is built from TRBV5-6 and TRBJ1-1, with D uncertain. Germline V gives CDR1 SGHDT, CDR2 YYEEEE. The V end was cut by 0 bases, the J end by 4 bases, with 4 bases between. This CDR3 has 12 amino acids. The CDR3 protein is CASSLDGTEAFF. The CDR3 DNA reads as TGTGCCAGCAGCTTGGATGGCACTGAAGCTTTCTTT.

J is TRBJ2-3 and V is TRBV25-1; D might be TRBD2 (6 bases). Trimming left V 3 bases short and J 0 bases short, with 10 bases between. The CDR3 sequence is 15 residues long. From germline, CDR1 is MGHDK and CDR2 SYGVNS. CDR3 coding DNA: TGTGCCAGCAGTGAGGCAGGAGGGAGCACAGATACGCAGTATTTT. Its protein is CASSEAGGSTDTQYF.

The V gene is TRBV6-1, the J gene TRBJ2-5; maybe TRBD1 (5 bases). V was cut by 7 bases and J by 8 bases, with 14 bases left in between. Germline CDR1 MNHNS, CDR2 SASEGT. The CDR3 length is 12 residues. The CDR3 loop reads CASTSRVLTQYF. The CDR3 DNA reads TGTGCCAGCACAAGCAGGGTGTTAACCCAGTACTTC.

The chain has TRBV18 and TRBJ2-3; D is uncertain. Germline V lookup: CDR1 KGHSH, CDR2 LQKENI. V gave up 5 bases and J gave up 6 bases, with 21 bases separating them. This CDR3 contains 16 residues. This chain's CDR3 is CASSSTPGGITDTQYF. CDR3 DNA sequence: TGTGCCAGCTCATCCACGCCGGGCGGCATTACGGATACGCAGTATTTT.

The chain joins TRBV4-1 to TRBJ1-2; no reliable D call. The CDR3 length is 18 residues. Trimming cost V 5 bases and J 7 bases, with 29 bases left between them. Germline CDR1 MGHRA, CDR2 YSYEKL. The CDR3 sequence is CASSLRPIVGNLASGYTF. CDR3 bases: TGCGCCAGCAGCTTGCGTCCTATTGTGGGGAACCTAGCCTCTGGCTACACCTTC.

V gene TRBV28 combines with J gene TRBJ2-1; 8 bases fit TRBD1. The CDR3 is 15 amino acids. With V trimmed by 0 bases and J by 6 bases, 4 bases remained unmatched. CDR1 is MDHEN and CDR2 is SYDVKM in the germline V gene. The CDR3: CASSLWQGALNEQFF. DNA for the CDR3: TGTGCCAGCAGTTTATGGCAGGGGGCTCTCAATGAGCAGTTCTTC.

This chain links TRBV6-6 with TRBJ1-4, with D possibly being TRBD1 (5 bases). Trimming removed 4 bases at V and 2 bases at J, with 14 bases between. The germline CDR1 and CDR2 sequences are MNHNY and SVGAGI (reference sequence). CDR3 length: 16 residues. The CDR3 spells CASSWIAPGTNEKLFF. DNA for the CDR3: TGTGCCAGCAGTTGGATCGCCCCAGGGACTAATGAAAAACTGTTTTTT.

In its sample, this clone was seen a few times. V gene TRBV27 combines with J gene TRBJ1-2, with a weak D call TRBD1 (6 bases). V shed 4 bases and J shed 6 bases, with 18 bases lying between them. In germline, CDR1 is MNHEY, CDR2 SMNVEV (reference sequence). This CDR3 has 15 amino acids. The CDR3 protein is CASSSLGGGADGYTF. CDR3 bases: TGTGCCAGCAGTTCCCTAGGCGGGGGCGCCGATGGCTACACCTTC.

This chain links TRBV28 with TRBJ1-2, with D perhaps TRBD1 (6 bases). The V end was cut by 8 bases, the J end by 4 bases, with 29 bases between. Per the germline V gene, CDR1 is MDHEN and CDR2 is SYDVKM. CDR3 length: 18 residues. CDR3 region: CASRPGGGRKPIGYGYTF. The CDR3 DNA sequence: TGTGCCAGCCGACCTGGAGGGGGGAGGAAACCGATAGGCTATGGCTACACCTTC.